The sequence of this T cell receptor (beta chain) was determined in a study of STAT5B mutations in CD4+ large granular lymphocyte leukemia. The CDR3 contains 14 residues. CDR1 is SGHKS and CDR2 is YYEKEE in the germline V gene (reference sequence). Trimming left V 2 bases short and J 3 bases short, with 9 bases between. This was a survey-level run. Methods used by the authors: Productive clonotypes were detectable down to 2.59 x 10-5 frequency. Sequenced by immunoSEQ multiplex PCR; TCRdb stores in-frame clones only, minus some. V and J calls and clone size are copied from that table; D and trimming were computed from the DNA. The sample shows tens of thousands of clones, about 70% of them seen only once. A note on this clone: Its antigen is still unknown.

General study results and limits: Top patient clones used TRBV06 genes more often: 8/27 versus 2/35 in controls. Patient CD4-sorted repertoires stayed more clonal than healthy ones after leukemic-clone removal.

The TCR comes from a human donor in good health. Input material: CD4+ T cells from blood buffy coats. V is TRBV5-5 and J is TRBJ1-5; D ambiguous. CDR3: CASSFRSSNQPQHF. CDR3 nucleotide sequence: TGTGCCAGCAGCTTTCGGTCATCCAATCAGCCCCAGCATTTT.